The clone carrying this T cell receptor beta chain was detected only a few times. As yet, its antigen is unknown. Naive, central memory, regulatory and stem cell-like memory cells within the CD4+ compartment were sorted using CD45RO/CCR7/CD25/CD127/CD95/CD27. Germline V gene lookup returns CDR1 SGHRS and CDR2 YFSETQ. The CDR3 loop spans 13 amino acids. V lost 0 bases and J lost 5, with 8 bases in between. This entry belongs to a study of beta chain features in type 1 diabetes. Study-wide results and limits: Insertion counts at VDJ junctions were lower in type 1 diabetes patients, who also showed more deletions there. Any HLA effect on TCRB rearrangement was left unresolved by small sub-analyses.

Reverse transcription of all isolated RNA meant that expressed TCRB transcripts were sequenced. An average of approximately 4 million reads was obtained for naive, central memory and regulatory T cell samples. Libraries were prepared by immunoSEQ multiplex PCR; TCRdb keeps only in-frame clonotypes and omits some of them. The repertoire includes 250,000 to 300,000 clones, under 8.5% of them detected once, and about 0.93% sits in the top ten. The origin of this receptor is a woman under 30 in good health. The rearrangement links TRBV5-1 to TRBJ1-1; D ambiguous. Sequencing was carried out using central memory CD4+ T cells from blood. For the CDR3, the DNA is TGCGCCAGCAGCTTGGGGGCGCGAACTGAAGCTTTCTTT. It yields the protein CASSLGARTEAFF.